The 23 T cell receptor beta chains below were found in one sample sequenced in a study of blood T cell repertoires in COVID-19. Data came from immunoSEQ multiplex PCR; TCRdb stores just in-frame clones and leaves some out. The data show around 250,000 clones, with about nine tenths seen just once and over 4% held by the top ten. The material sequenced was PBMCs or T cells enriched from blood (not recorded which). The receptors stem from a woman under 40 with acute COVID-19.

This chain connects TRBV7-8 to TRBJ2-1, with 8 bases identical to TRBD2. The CDR3 extends over 17 amino acids. Germline trimming cut 5 bases from V and 2 bases from J; bases unmatched to any gene: 11. Per germline, CDR1 SGHVS and CDR2 FQNEAQ. CDR3 amino acids: CASSEYTGTRTYNEQFF. DNA of the CDR3: TGTGCCAGCAGCGAATACACCGGGACTAGAACCTACAATGAGCAGTTCTTC.

The gene calls are TRBV19 and TRBJ1-2; D call uncertain. The CDR3 covers 15 residues. CDR1 and CDR2 from the germline V gene are LNHDA and SQIVND (reference sequence). V was trimmed by 5 bases and J by 0 bases, leaving 13 bases between them. The CDR3 region has the DNA TGTGCCAGTAGTGAGACGGAGCTCACTAACTATGGCTACACCTTC. Encoded protein: CASSETELTNYGYTF. Filled out from reference TRBV19 and TRBJ1-2, the complete variable domain reads DGGITQSPKYLFRKEGQNVTLSCEQNLNHDAMYWYRQDPGQGLRLIYYSQIVNDFQKGDIAEGYSVSREKKESFPLTVTSAQKNPTAFYLCASSETELTNYGYTFGSGTRLTVV.

The J gene is TRBJ1-2, the V gene TRBV12-3 or TRBV12-4; no clear D gene. V lost 4 bases, J lost 6 bases, and 6 bases lay in between. This CDR3 is 11 amino acids long. CDR3: CASSSQDGYTF. The CDR3 region has the DNA TGTGCCAGCAGTTCTCAGGATGGCTACACCTTC.

The chain is built from TRBV28 and TRBJ2-3; the match to TRBD1 covers 8 bases. The germline gives CDR1 MDHEN, CDR2 SYDVKM. V lost 9 bases, J lost 5 bases, and 10 bases stayed unmatched. There are 14 residues in the CDR3. Here the CDR3 reads CASFGTGEVDTQYF. The DNA of the CDR3 is TGTGCCAGTTTCGGGACAGGTGAAGTAGATACGCAGTATTTT.

This rearrangement joins TRBV15 to TRBJ2-3; possible D gene TRBD2, 5 bases. The V gene lost 8 bases and the J gene lost 0 bases, with 9 bases spanning the gap. Germline CDR1 and CDR2: LNHNV and YYDKDF (reference sequence). This CDR3 is 13 amino acids long. DNA of the CDR3: TGTGCCACCCACCCGGGGAGCACAGATACGCAGTATTTT. Translating it yields CATHPGSTDTQYF.

This clone was observed a few times. The chain combines TRBV10-2 with TRBJ1-3; TRBD1 matches 8 bases. Per the germline V gene, CDR1 is WSHSY and CDR2 is SAAADI. The CDR3 runs to 14 residues. V lost 7 bases and J lost 4; bases outside the gene matches: 6. Here the CDR3 reads CASTSGTGGNTIYF. Here the CDR3 DNA reads TGCGCCAGCACTTCCGGGACAGGCGGAAACACCATATATTTT.

The chain carries TRBV27 and TRBJ2-4, with 7 bases aligning to TRBD2. The CDR3 covers 15 residues. The germline CDR1 and CDR2 sequences are MNHEY and SMNVEV (reference sequence). J lost 5 bases, V lost 5 bases, and 9 bases had no gene match. CDR3 nucleotides: TGTGCCAGCAGTCACACAGCGGGAACGGAAAACATTCAGTACTTC. This translates into CASSHTAGTENIQYF.

V is TRBV3-1 (or the pseudogene TRBV3-2) and J is TRBJ2-1; TRBD2 agrees at 7 bases. The CDR3 extends over 17 amino acids. Germline lookup yields CDR1 LGHDT and CDR2 YNNKEL (reference sequence). V lost 4 bases, J lost 0 bases, and 9 bases stayed unmatched. The CDR3 nucleotides are TGTGCCAGCAGCCTTACACTAGCGATGAGCTCCTACAATGAGCAGTTCTTC. As protein: CASSLTLAMSSYNEQFF.

The chain combines TRBV12-3 or TRBV12-4 with TRBJ1-1; maybe TRBD1 (6 bases). The CDR3 covers 13 residues. V shed 5 bases and J shed 3 bases, with 10 bases lying between them. CDR3 in amino acids: CASSTGLDTEAFF. The CDR3 DNA follows: TGTGCCAGCAGTACAGGGTTGGACACTGAAGCTTTCTTT.

This clone was picked up a small number of times. The CDR3 loop is CASSPTPLAFTGELFF. CDR3 nucleotides: TGTGCCAGCAGCCCCACCCCACTAGCGTTCACCGGGGAGCTGTTTTTT. This rearrangement joins TRBV7-9 to TRBJ2-2; TRBD2 aligns across 7 bases. V dropped 5 bases and J dropped 4; count of bases not matched to a gene: 10. The V gene's germline CDR1 is SEHNR and CDR2 FQNEAQ (reference sequence). The CDR3 is made up of 16 amino acids.

The chain carries TRBV20-1 and TRBJ2-5; perhaps TRBD2 as D (7 bases). The CDR3 is made up of 15 amino acids. V was clipped by 3 bases and J by 2 bases, with 16 bases between them. Germline-derived CDR1 and CDR2 are DFQATT and SNEGSKA (reference sequence). The CDR3 loop is CSASRRGEGQETQYF. CDR3 DNA: TGCAGTGCTAGTAGGAGGGGGGAGGGACAAGAGACCCAGTACTTC.

The chain has TRBV5-6 and TRBJ1-2; maybe TRBD1 (5 bases). CDR1 and CDR2 (germline): SGHDT, YYEEEE. The CDR3 extends over 15 amino acids. V was pared by 4 bases and J by 4 bases, with 17 bases between. The CDR3 DNA sequence: TGTGCCAGCAGCCTTGAACAGGTCGAACTCTATGGCTACACCTTC. This sequence encodes CASSLEQVELYGYTF. The full variable domain, its missing parts supplied by reference TRBV5-6 and TRBJ1-2, is DAGVTQSPTHLIKTRGQQVTLRCSPKSGHDTVSWYQQALGQGPQFIFQYYEEEERQRGNFPDRFSGHQFPNYSSELNVNALLLGDSALYLCASSLEQVELYGYTFGSGTRLTVV.

The rearrangement joins TRBV7-9 to TRBJ2-7; 7 nucleotides align to TRBD1. This CDR3 is 13 amino acids long. CDR1 and CDR2 (germline): SEHNR, FQNEAQ (reference sequence). V was clipped by 4 bases and J by 5 bases; unmatched bases: 5. The CDR3 DNA reads as TGTGCCAGCAGCTCGGACAGGAAGGACGAGCAGTACTTC. Residues: CASSSDRKDEQYF.

The genes are TRBV18 and TRBJ2-2, with TRBD1 matching over 7 bases. The CDR3 is 15 residues long. J gave up 0 bases and V 3 bases, and 1 base lay outside the gene matches. Germline lookup yields CDR1 KGHSH and CDR2 LQKENI. CDR3 residues: CASSPGTANTGELFF. DNA for the CDR3: TGTGCCAGCTCACCCGGGACAGCGAACACCGGGGAGCTGTTTTTT.

The V call is TRBV28, the J call TRBJ2-1, with 8 bases lining up with TRBD2. Trimming removed 3 bases from V and 7 bases from J; junction bases left unmatched: 2. The CDR3 spans 13 residues. Germline V gives CDR1 MDHEN, CDR2 SYDVKM. CDR3: CASSLTSVNEQFF. The CDR3, as DNA: TGTGCCAGCAGTTTGACTAGCGTAAATGAGCAGTTCTTC.

This clone was observed a single time. The chain links TRBV7-2 to TRBJ2-2, with 10 bases that match TRBD2. There are 15 residues in the CDR3. Germline values: CDR1 SGHTA, CDR2 FQGNSA. With V trimmed by 3 bases and J by 6 bases, 4 bases remained unmatched. Written as DNA, the CDR3 is TGTGCCAGCAGCTTTCTAGCGGGGGAGGCCGGGGAGCTGTTTTTT. Protein product: CASSFLAGEAGELFF.

The rearrangement links TRBV28 to TRBJ1-3, with 7 bases lining up with TRBD1. This CDR3 comprises 13 residues. Germline CDR1 MDHEN, CDR2 SYDVKM. J gave up 4 bases and V 9 bases, and 6 bases lay outside the gene matches. For the CDR3, the DNA is TGTGCCAGTAGGGGACAGAGAGGAAACACCATATATTTT. Translation: CASRGQRGNTIYF.

The DNA for the CDR3 is TGTGCCAGCAGCCAAGCGCTAGCGGGAGGTACGAATGAGCAGTTCTTC. It translates to CASSQALAGGTNEQFF. V usage is TRBV3-1 (or the pseudogene TRBV3-2) and J usage is TRBJ2-1; 11 positions match TRBD2. Losses at the gene ends were 1 base for V and 7 bases for J; bases not matched to a gene: 6. CDR3 length: 16 residues. Germline V gene lookup returns CDR1 LGHDT and CDR2 YNNKEL (reference sequence).

This chain connects TRBV4-3 to TRBJ1-4, with D perhaps matching TRBD1 (6 bases). With 5 bases removed from V and 6 bases from J, the gap between germline ends came to 13 bases. Per germline, CDR1 LGHNA and CDR2 YSLEER. The CDR3 runs to 14 residues. The CDR3 nucleotides read TGCGCCAGCAGCTCACAGGGAGATGATGAAAAACTGTTTTTT. The encoded protein is CASSSQGDDEKLFF.

J is TRBJ2-1 and V is TRBV3-1 (or the pseudogene TRBV3-2); 10 nucleotides align to TRBD2. Germline V gene data show CDR1 as LGHDT and CDR2 as YNNKEL (reference sequence). The CDR3 extends over 18 amino acids. The V segment lost 1 base and the J segment 15 bases; nucleotides outside the gene matches: 21. The CDR3 spells CASSQVLSSGSTVKRRFF. CDR3 bases: TGTGCCAGCAGCCAAGTACTTTCTAGCGGGAGTACGGTAAAGCGAAGGTTCTTC.

This chain joins TRBV4-3 and TRBJ1-2; D may be TRBD1 (5 bases). Trimming shortened V by 3 bases and J by 4 bases, and 18 bases separated the two germline ends. The CDR3 sequence is 16 residues long. The germline CDR1 and CDR2 sequences are LGHNA and YSLEER. The DNA of the CDR3 is TGCGCCAGCAGCCAGGGCTGGGTCGGGGGAATCTATGGCTACACCTTC. Residues: CASSQGWVGGIYGYTF.

The CDR3 coding sequence is TGCAGTGCTAGTAGGCTAGTGGACTTCAATGAGCAGTTCTTC. Protein: CSASRLVDFNEQFF. The V and J genes are TRBV20-1 and TRBJ2-1, with a tentative D call TRBD2 (5 bases). Trimming left V 3 bases short and J 6 bases short, with 15 bases between. This CDR3 contains 14 residues. The germline V gene encodes CDR1 DFQATT and CDR2 SNEGSKA (reference sequence).

The V call is TRBV19, the J call TRBJ2-1; D not resolved. Trimming took off 5 bases at V and 3 bases at J, with 20 bases between the two ends. Germline CDR1 reads LNHDA; CDR2 reads SQIVND (reference sequence). The CDR3 length is 17 residues. CDR3 loop: CASSPSGAHLFYNEQFF. The CDR3 bases are TGTGCCAGTAGTCCCAGTGGAGCGCACCTGTTCTACAATGAGCAGTTCTTC.